This T cell receptor (beta chain) was identified in a study of shared clonotypes between healthy human individuals. Study as a whole: Aged 18 to 49, the donors were a couple of women and a few men.

The CDR3 loop spans 15 amino acids. V trimming: 5 bases; J trimming: 4 bases; junction bases outside the gene matches: 9. Germline V lookup: CDR1 KGHSH, CDR2 LQKENI. Only CD45RO-negative cells positively selected for CCR7 counted as naive CD8 cells, so terminally differentiated effector memory CD45RA+ cells were excluded. The authors ran the assay at deep level. TCRdb's table, derived via immunoSEQ multiplex PCR, lists solely in-frame clones and lacks some. This table holds 1.5 million to 2.5 million clones, approximately 95% found once. The V and J genes are TRBV18 and TRBJ1-2, with TRBD1 matching over 8 bases. The receptor's source is a man younger than 35 in good health. Material for sequencing was naive CD8+ T cells sorted from blood. CDR3 nucleotide sequence: TGTGCCAGCTCATCGACAGGGGAGGGGCTCTATGGCTACACCTTC. Its protein is CASSSTGEGLYGYTF.